These 16 T cell receptor beta chains were sequenced from one sample in a study of T cell repertoires in cytomegalovirus infection. Their recognized antigens are unknown. TCRdb independently ran MiXCR on the reads; one entry per CDR3 protein. The profile covers approximately 730,000 distinct CDR3 sequences, with under 35% appearing a single time and about 12% taken by the ten largest. The material sequenced was cultured CD8+ T cells from PBMCs, taken from culture after CMV antigen stimulation. These receptors originate from a human donor in good health (CMV status not recorded). Some clones in this sample may be carry-over from other donors' samples.

V gene TRBV27 combines with J gene TRBJ2-1; TRBD2 matches at 11 bases. CDR1 MNHEY and CDR2 SMNVEV come from the germline V gene (reference sequence). This CDR3 has 17 amino acids. V lost 5 bases, J lost 8 bases, and 14 bases stayed unmatched. For the CDR3, the DNA is TGTGCCAGCAGTCCCTTAGCGGGGGGGCCCGTAGTATATGAGCAGTTCTTC. Translating it yields CASSPLAGGPVVYEQFF.

This clonotype was detected many times. The V gene is TRBV7-2, the J gene TRBJ2-1; 11 bases match TRBD1. The CDR3 sequence is 14 residues long. Trimming removed 5 bases from V and 14 bases from J; junction bases left unmatched: 11. Germline-derived CDR1 and CDR2 are SGHTA and FQGNSA. CDR3 bases: TGTGCCAGCAGCCATGGACAGGGGGCGCCCCAAGAGTTCTTC. Amino acids: CASSHGQGAPQEFF.

This clonotype occurred once. The chain uses TRBV2 and TRBJ1-6, with D perhaps TRBD1 (5 bases). Germline loops: CDR1 SNHLY, CDR2 FYNNEI. Trimming pared 10 bases from V and 10 bases from J, leaving 17 bases between. This CDR3 spans 13 amino acids. The CDR3 nucleotides read TGTGCCATCCTACGGGGGTGGAGATCACCCCTCCACTTT. Amino acid sequence: CAILRGWRSPLHF.

This clonotype was found many times. Mismatch with germline at one junction end may stem from a read error. This chain joins TRBV7-7 and TRBJ1-1; D remains ambiguous. CDR1 and CDR2 from the germline V gene are SSHAT and FNYEAQ (reference sequence). There are 13 residues in the CDR3. The CDR3 DNA reads TGTGCTAGCAGCTTGGCCTGGGACACTGAAGCTTTCTTT. It is translated as CASSLAWDTEAFF.

The gene calls are TRBV7-8 and TRBJ2-2, with TRBD1 as a possible D gene (5 bases). Germline CDR1 is SGHVS and CDR2 is FQNEAQ. The CDR3 is made up of 16 amino acids. V was shortened by 0 bases and J by 3 bases, with 11 bases between the two germline ends. CDR3 nucleotide sequence: TGTGCCAGCAGCTTAGCTAGGGGCATGGACACCGGGGAGCTGTTTTTT. Amino acid sequence: CASSLARGMDTGELFF.

This rearrangement joins TRBV7-2 to TRBJ2-5; perhaps TRBD2 as D (5 bases). CDR3 length: 14 residues. From germline, CDR1 is SGHTA and CDR2 FQGNSA. The V gene lost 4 bases and the J gene lost 2 bases, with 11 bases spanning the gap. For the CDR3, the DNA is TGTGCCAGCAGCTCCCTTGAGGGTCAAGAGACCCAGTACTTC. Protein product: CASSSLEGQETQYF.

The chain combines TRBV19 with TRBJ1-1; D is unclear. Germline V gene lookup returns CDR1 LNHDA and CDR2 SQIVND (reference sequence). The CDR3 totals 15 residues. V lost 3 bases and J lost 1, with 12 bases in between. CDR3 sequence reads: CASSIGPFGNTEAFF. CDR3 bases: TGTGCCAGTAGTATCGGCCCGTTTGGGAACACTGAAGCTTTCTTT.

This rearrangement joins TRBV15 to TRBJ2-2; D is undetermined. Trimming stripped 4 bases from V and 3 bases from J, with 3 bases between. The CDR3 spans 12 residues. CDR1 and CDR2 from the germline V gene are LNHNV and YYDKDF (reference sequence). The CDR3 loop is CATSTDTGELFF. The CDR3 DNA reads as TGTGCCACCAGCACCGACACCGGGGAGCTGTTTTTT.

This clonotype was seen more than once but under ten times. This sequence joins TRBV27 and TRBJ2-3; D is unresolved. The CDR3 totals 19 residues. Germline values: CDR1 MNHEY, CDR2 SMNVEV (reference sequence). V lost 7 bases and J lost 1, with 27 bases in between. The CDR3 loop is CASKSLNPEHWSGTDTQYF. CDR3 DNA: TGTGCCAGCAAGTCTCTCAACCCCGAACACTGGTCGGGCACAGATACGCAGTATTTT.

This clonotype occurred a few times. The chain combines TRBV2 with TRBJ2-2; 8 bases agree with TRBD1. V lost 3 bases and J lost 5; bases outside the gene matches: 11. This CDR3 comprises 17 residues. Germline CDR1 is SNHLY and CDR2 is FYNNEI. The CDR3 reads CASSDPTTGVMTGELFF. The CDR3 DNA sequence: TGTGCCAGCAGTGACCCCACGACAGGGGTGATGACCGGGGAGCTGTTTTTT.

Ten or more counts support this clonotype. The J gene is TRBJ2-3, the V gene TRBV7-2; D perhaps matches TRBD1 (5 bases). Trimming took 3 bases from V and 2 from J, leaving 21 bases between them. CDR1 is SGHTA, CDR2 FQGNSA, per germline. The CDR3 runs 18 residues. CDR3 in amino acids: CASSFNPSEGAHTDTQYF. For the CDR3, the DNA is TGTGCCAGCAGCTTTAACCCGTCTGAAGGGGCGCACACAGATACGCAGTATTTT.

This clonotype was seen more than once but under ten times. The chain recombines TRBV6-1 with TRBJ2-7; 8 bases map to TRBD1. CDR1 is MNHNS, CDR2 SASEGT, per germline. V was clipped by 1 base and J by 3 bases; unmatched bases: 5. CDR3 length: 15 residues. In nucleotides, the CDR3 is TGTGCCAGCAGTGAAGTGGGAGGACAGGGCTACGAGCAGTACTTC. Translation: CASSEVGGQGYEQYF.

This clonotype was counted ten times or more. The V call is TRBV7-2, the J call TRBJ2-3; 12 bases match TRBD2. CDR1 and CDR2 (germline): SGHTA, FQGNSA. The CDR3 is 16 amino acids. The J segment lost 1 base and the V segment lost 3 bases, leaving 2 bases of the junction unmatched. The CDR3 spells CASSFGTSGRTDTQYF. The CDR3, as DNA: TGTGCCAGCAGCTTCGGGACTAGCGGGCGCACAGATACGCAGTATTTT.

V is TRBV28 and J is TRBJ2-7, with 9 bases fitting TRBD1. The CDR3 is made up of 15 amino acids. The V gene's germline CDR1 is MDHEN and CDR2 SYDVKM. Trimming took 5 bases from V and 1 from J; bases not matched to a gene: 6. The CDR3 loop is CASSVDRGGSYEQYV. CDR3 nucleotide sequence: TGTGCCAGCAGTGTGGACAGGGGTGGATCCTACGAGCAGTACGTC.

This clonotype was seen a few times. This rearrangement joins TRBV6-6 to TRBJ1-5, with D possibly matching TRBD1 (5 bases). Germline V gene lookup returns CDR1 MNHNY and CDR2 SVGAGI (reference sequence). The CDR3 is 21 residues long. V was cut by 2 bases and J by 2 bases, with 28 bases left in between. This chain's CDR3 is CASSYRLGRTLEGSGNQPQHF. The CDR3 nucleotides read TGTGCCAGCAGTTACCGCCTCGGACGTACTCTTGAGGGGAGCGGCAATCAGCCCCAGCATTTT.

This clonotype was counted ten times or more. V and J are TRBV27 and TRBJ2-2, with D unclear. This CDR3 spans 12 amino acids. CDR1 is MNHEY and CDR2 is SMNVEV in the germline V gene (reference sequence). Trimming cost V 3 bases and J 8 bases, with 7 bases left between them. The CDR3 region has the DNA TGTGCCAGCAGTTTTGGTGGAGGGGAGCTGTTTTTT. Translation gives CASSFGGGELFF.